The entry that follows covers one T cell receptor beta chain sequence. What it binds is unknown. The sample is drawn from a study of response to subunit inactivated influenza vaccine. General study points: The authors put forward the suggestion that each seasonal influenza vaccination may bring in only a limited number of new T cells.

The CDR3 contains 15 residues. With 6 bases removed from V and 0 bases from J, the gap between germline ends came to 15 bases. Germline lookup yields CDR1 MNHNS and CDR2 SASEGT. Using its own MiXCR run on the RT-PCR reads, TCRdb lists one record per CDR3 protein. Seen here are a few hundred thousand distinct CDR3 sequences, approximately 15% observed once, and the top ten hold 8.5% to 14%. The material sequenced was PBMCs from blood, taken less than 13 days after vaccination. The clonotype originates from a middle-aged man who received an inactivated influenza vaccine. The chain joins TRBV6-1 to TRBJ2-7, with D uncertain. CDR3 nucleotide sequence: TGTGCCAGCAGCTCACCCCGTAGGGCCTCCTACGAGCAGTACTTC. It codes for CASSSPRRASYEQYF.